This record covers a single TCR beta chain. The antigen is not known. V gave up 5 bases and J gave up 1 base; unmatched junction bases: 4. The CDR3 loop spans 14 amino acids. CDR1 is SGHVS, CDR2 FNYEAQ, per germline. This sample was included in a study of siplizumab effects on memory and regulatory T cells. Study conclusions and caveats: The naive T cell population seemed more diverse than memory cells and seemed a major contributor to the alloresponse.

Produced via immunoSEQ multiplex PCR; TCRdb's table is partial and in-frame only. The sample has 3,500 to 4,500 clones; around half are singletons. Kept together in coculture, the mixed lymphocyte reaction cells spent 5 to 6 days at 37°C. This chain connects TRBV7-6 to TRBJ1-1; 7 bases are shared with TRBD1. Material: CFSE-low (dividing) CD4+ T cells sorted from an allogeneic mixed lymphocyte reaction. This TCR came from a human donor in good health; the cells came from an allogeneic mixed lymphocyte reaction. Some clones in this sample may be carry-over from other donors' samples. Written as DNA, the CDR3 is TGTGCCAGCAGCCCAGGGACAGCGAACACTGAAGCTTTCTTT. Amino acid sequence: CASSPGTANTEAFF.